The 25 T cell receptor beta chains below all came from one sample that was sequenced in a study of T-cell reconstitution after alpha-beta-depleted transplantation in children. Preparation of the TCRbeta library used unique molecular identifiers. TCRdb used MiXCR to reprocess the PCR reads, holding one entry per CDR3 protein. This sample has about 180,000 distinct CDR3 sequences, with 11% found just once. Sequencing used PBMCs, obtained before TCRalphabeta/CD19-depleted stem cell transplant. Receptors originate from a boy aged 2-9 years with acute myeloid leukemia, due to receive a stem cell transplant.

This clonotype was observed at least ten times. This sequence joins TRBV20-1 and TRBJ2-5; the match to TRBD2 covers 11 bases. The trim removed 3 bases at V and 5 bases at J, leaving 11 bases unmatched. This CDR3 contains 16 residues. The V gene's germline CDR1 is DFQATT and CDR2 SNEGSKA (reference sequence). In DNA, the CDR3 is TGCAGTGCTAGTAGGCTAGCGGGGGGCCGGTGGGAGACCCAGTACTTC. It yields the protein CSASRLAGGRWETQYF.

This clonotype was observed many times. The chain recombines TRBV4-1 with TRBJ2-1, with a possible D match to TRBD1 (7 bases). CDR1 and CDR2 (germline): MGHRA, YSYEKL. This CDR3 has 14 residues. V was cut by 0 bases and J by 8 bases, with 11 bases left in between. This chain's CDR3 is CASSQDAGTDEQFF. The CDR3 DNA is TGCGCCAGCAGCCAAGATGCGGGGACAGATGAGCAGTTCTTC.

This clonotype showed up many times. The chain employs TRBV5-1 and TRBJ2-2, with a possible D match to TRBD1 (6 bases). CDR3 length: 15 amino acids. V lost 0 bases and J lost 7, with 13 bases in between. Germline CDR1 and CDR2: SGHRS and YFSETQ. The CDR3 protein is CASSLGLGARGELFF. Here the CDR3 DNA reads TGCGCCAGCAGCTTGGGTTTGGGGGCCCGCGGGGAGCTGTTTTTT. Drawing the rest from reference TRBV5-1 and TRBJ2-2, the complete variable domain is KAGVTQTPRYLIKTRGQQVTLSCSPISGHRSVSWYQQTPGQGLQFLFEYFSETQRNKGNFPGRFSGRQFSNSRSEMNVSTLELGDSALYLCASSLGLGARGELFFGEGSRLTVL.

This clonotype was observed a handful of times. The chain couples TRBV7-6 to TRBJ2-1, with D possibly matching TRBD1 (6 bases). The germline gives CDR1 SGHVS, CDR2 FNYEAQ. CDR3 length: 15 residues. V was pared by 4 bases and J by 9 bases, with 19 bases between. The chain's CDR3 is CASSSGHGIGGEQFF. CDR3 sequence (DNA): TGTGCCAGCAGCTCGGGACACGGGATTGGGGGTGAGCAGTTCTTC.

This clonotype was seen repeatedly, ten times or more. The V gene is TRBV15, the J gene TRBJ2-5; a weak D match, TRBD1 (5 bases). This CDR3 contains 16 residues. Looked up from germline, CDR1 is LNHNV and CDR2 is YYDKDF (reference sequence). V was clipped by 5 bases and J by 2 bases, with 18 bases between them. The CDR3 nucleotides read TGTGCCACCAGCGGAATCCGGACAAACCCTCAAGAGACCCAGTACTTC. This gives the protein CATSGIRTNPQETQYF.

This clonotype was seen at least ten times. This sequence joins TRBV9 and TRBJ1-2; 9 nucleotides agree with TRBD1. Germline values: CDR1 SGDLS, CDR2 YYNGEE. With 3 bases clipped from V and 4 bases from J, the junction kept 10 bases outside the gene matches. The CDR3 is 16 amino acids. The CDR3 nucleotides are TGTGCCAGCAGCGCCCCTGGGACAGGGCTACGCTATGGCTACACCTTC. It is translated as CASSAPGTGLRYGYTF.

The table lists this clonotype with many counts. This chain connects TRBV12-3 or TRBV12-4 to TRBJ1-3; 9 positions match TRBD1. This CDR3 region has 17 residues. V gave up 7 bases and J gave up 0 bases; unmatched junction bases: 10. The DNA for the CDR3 is TGTGCCAGCACCCCCGAAGGGACAGGGCTCTCTGGAAACACCATATATTTT. Amino acids: CASTPEGTGLSGNTIYF.

This clonotype occurred many times. The chain has TRBV4-1 and TRBJ2-1; D uncertain. The CDR3 contains 14 residues. The V end lost 4 bases, the J end lost 8 bases, and 15 bases lay between the germline ends. Germline CDR1 and CDR2: MGHRA and YSYEKL. DNA of the CDR3: TGCGCCAGCAGCCCCCTTAAAGCAAGAGATGAGCAGTTCTTC. This encodes CASSPLKARDEQFF.

This clonotype was seen many times. The genes are TRBV20-1 and TRBJ2-2; the D is unclear. V lost 3 bases to trimming and J lost 1 base, with 3 bases between them. The V gene's germline CDR1 is DFQATT and CDR2 SNEGSKA (reference sequence). This CDR3 comprises 12 residues. This chain's CDR3 is CSASRNTGELFF. In nucleotides, the CDR3 is TGCAGTGCTAGTCGGAACACCGGGGAGCTGTTTTTT.

The chain has TRBV5-5 and TRBJ2-7; TRBD1 might be the D (6 bases). V was shortened by 7 bases and J by 0 bases, with 8 bases between the two germline ends. Germline V gene sequence: CDR1 SGHKS, CDR2 YYEKEE (reference sequence). This CDR3 spans 12 amino acids. The CDR3 region has the DNA TGTGCCAGCCGACAGGTCTCCTACGAGCAGTACTTC. It specifies CASRQVSYEQYF.

This chain joins TRBV20-1 and TRBJ2-5; D perhaps matches TRBD2 (7 bases). The germline V and J ends were trimmed by 3 bases and 5 bases, with 13 bases remaining between them. The CDR3 runs 13 residues. The germline gives CDR1 DFQATT, CDR2 SNEGSKA (reference sequence). Written as DNA, the CDR3 is TGCAGTGCTAGCGGGGGGAGGGGGGAGACCCAGTACTTC. The encoded protein is CSASGGRGETQYF.

The chain is built from TRBV28 and TRBJ2-6, with D unclear. The germline V gene encodes CDR1 MDHEN and CDR2 SYDVKM. V was trimmed by 5 bases and J by 2 bases, leaving 10 bases between them. CDR3 length: 15 amino acids. This chain's CDR3 is CASSPAGAGANVLTF. Written as DNA, the CDR3 is TGTGCCAGCAGTCCTGCAGGTGCTGGGGCCAACGTCCTGACTTTC.

This clonotype was seen ten or more times. CDR3 sequence: CASSGIERHTGELFF. In DNA, the CDR3 is TGTGCCAGCAGTGGGATTGAGAGACACACCGGGGAGCTGTTTTTT. V usage is TRBV28 and J usage is TRBJ2-2; D unclear. The V gene lost 5 bases and the J gene lost 3 bases, with 13 bases spanning the gap. The V gene's germline CDR1 is MDHEN and CDR2 SYDVKM. CDR3 length: 15 residues.

The table lists this clonotype with a few counts. This rearrangement joins TRBV2 to TRBJ2-5; 10 nucleotides align to TRBD2. V lost 8 bases, J lost 0 bases, and 15 bases stayed unmatched. This CDR3 comprises 18 residues. Germline V gene data show CDR1 as SNHLY and CDR2 as FYNNEI. CDR3 sequence (DNA): TGTGCCAGCTGTTCCAAGCGGGGGGGCCTTGTGTACCAAGAGACCCAGTACTTC. This translates into CASCSKRGGLVYQETQYF.

This clonotype was picked up many times. V gene TRBV10-3 combines with J gene TRBJ2-1, with 9 bases matching TRBD1. Germline V gene data show CDR1 as ENHRY and CDR2 as SYGVKD. The junction had 19 bases not matched to a gene; V was cut back by 6 bases and J by 10 bases. The CDR3 is made up of 17 amino acids. Here the CDR3 reads CAISPLSGTGRTREQFF. In DNA, the CDR3 is TGTGCCATCAGCCCATTATCCGGGACAGGGAGGACCAGGGAGCAGTTCTTC.

The chain joins TRBV29-1 to TRBJ2-7, with D possibly being TRBD1 or TRBD2 (5 bases each). The V gene's germline CDR1 is SQVTM and CDR2 ANQGSEA. This CDR3 has 12 amino acids. V was cut by 6 bases and J by 0 bases, with 9 bases left in between. The CDR3 DNA reads TGCAGCGTAGGGGACGGCTCCTACGAGCAGTACTTC. This gives the protein CSVGDGSYEQYF.

Ten or more counts support this clonotype. This rearrangement joins TRBV6-6 to TRBJ1-2, with D possibly matching TRBD1 (6 bases). This CDR3 region has 13 residues. CDR1 and CDR2 (germline): MNHNY, SVGAGI (reference sequence). V was trimmed by 6 bases and J by 6 bases, leaving 14 bases between them. In DNA, the CDR3 is TGTGCCAGCAGCCGTACAGGGTCGGATGGCTACACCTTC. Translation gives CASSRTGSDGYTF.

This clonotype was picked up many times. This chain joins TRBV28 and TRBJ2-3; TRBD2 agrees at 13 bases. The V segment lost 6 bases and the J segment 0 bases; nucleotides outside the gene matches: 18. In germline, CDR1 is MDHEN, CDR2 SYDVKM. The CDR3 is 21 amino acids. For the CDR3, the DNA is TGTGCCAGCAGCTATATCCTTCGGGCGACTAGCGGGAGGCCCAGCACAGATACGCAGTATTTT. This gives the protein CASSYILRATSGRPSTDTQYF.

Ten or more counts support this clonotype. The rearrangement uses TRBV5-1 and TRBJ1-2; possibly TRBD1 for D (6 bases). From germline, CDR1 is SGHRS and CDR2 YFSETQ. Trimming left V 0 bases short and J 3 bases short, with 9 bases between. This CDR3 is 14 amino acids long. The CDR3 sequence is CASSLGGRDYGYTF. The CDR3 DNA reads as TGCGCCAGCAGCTTGGGGGGGCGCGACTATGGCTACACCTTC. Filled out from reference TRBV5-1 and TRBJ1-2, the complete variable domain reads KAGVTQTPRYLIKTRGQQVTLSCSPISGHRSVSWYQQTPGQGLQFLFEYFSETQRNKGNFPGRFSGRQFSNSRSEMNVSTLELGDSALYLCASSLGGRDYGYTFGSGTRLTVV.

This clonotype has a count of ten or more. This chain joins TRBV6-5 and TRBJ2-5, with TRBD2 as a possible D gene (6 bases). CDR3 size: 15 residues. Trimming removed 2 bases from V and 4 bases from J, with 14 bases in between. Germline CDR1 is MNHEY and CDR2 is SVGAGI. CDR3 DNA sequence: TGTGCCAGCAGTTACGCGGGGAAACGGGGAGAGACCCAGTACTTC. This translates into CASSYAGKRGETQYF.

This clonotype was detected ten times or more. This chain's CDR3 is CASSLAREDQPQHF. Here the CDR3 DNA reads TGTGCCAGCAGCTTAGCTAGGGAGGACCAGCCCCAGCATTTT. This chain uses TRBV7-9 with TRBJ1-5; D is unresolved. V was shortened by 0 bases and J by 7 bases, with 10 bases between the two germline ends. This CDR3 has 14 amino acids. Looked up from germline, CDR1 is SEHNR and CDR2 is FQNEAQ (reference sequence).

This clonotype was counted at least ten times. The gene calls are TRBV20-1 and TRBJ1-5; perhaps TRBD1 as D (6 bases). Germline CDR1 is DFQATT and CDR2 is SNEGSKA (reference sequence). V lost 1 base to trimming and J lost 1 base, with 11 bases between them. This CDR3 comprises 15 residues. CDR3 DNA: TGCAGTGCTAGAGCAGGGGCTCACAGCAATCAGCCCCAGCATTTT. Translating gives CSARAGAHSNQPQHF.

This clonotype was observed at least ten times. V usage is TRBV5-1 and J usage is TRBJ1-1; 7 nucleotides agree with TRBD1. There are 13 residues in the CDR3. The V segment lost 4 bases and the J segment 5 bases; nucleotides outside the gene matches: 5. Germline lookup yields CDR1 SGHRS and CDR2 YFSETQ. The CDR3 DNA follows: TGCGCCAGCAGCAACTCAGGGGGAACTGAAGCTTTCTTT. Residues: CASSNSGGTEAFF.

This clonotype was detected ten times or more. The chain recombines TRBV9 with TRBJ1-3, with D possibly being TRBD1 (5 bases). The CDR3 has 13 amino acids. Trimming removed 4 bases at V and 3 bases at J, with 8 bases between. The germline gives CDR1 SGDLS, CDR2 YYNGEE. The CDR3 loop is CASSRGDGNTIYF. The CDR3 nucleotides are TGTGCCAGCAGCCGAGGGGATGGAAACACCATATATTTT.

This clonotype was counted at least ten times. V usage is TRBV20-1 and J usage is TRBJ1-1; a weak D match, TRBD1 (6 bases). The V end was cut by 2 bases, the J end by 6 bases, with 10 bases between. CDR1 DFQATT and CDR2 SNEGSKA come from the germline V gene (reference sequence). The CDR3 sequence is 12 residues long. CDR3 bases: TGCAGTGCTAGACAAGGGACATCTGAAGCTTTCTTT. Translation gives CSARQGTSEAFF.